This is a list of T cell receptor beta chains from one sample in a study of OX40 agonist ivuxolimab in advanced cancers. Clones were read by immunoSEQ multiplex PCR, and TCRdb kept only the in-frame ones, dropping some. The sample comprises tens of thousands of clones, 80% to 95% of which are singletons, and about 17% rests with the top ten. Source: CD4+ or CD8+ T cells sorted from blood, taken in a trial of the OX40 agonist ivuxolimab. Every receptor here comes from an adult with an advanced solid tumor such as melanoma, head and neck, liver or kidney cancer. Each CDR3 is given with its conserved first and last residue. A D gene is named only where the DNA matches it firmly. Expanded clones are given a class, and other clones once, few, many or no size at all.

d_call clone_size j_call v_call cdr3_aa cdr3_nt
TRBD1 NA TRBJ1-1 TRBV12-5 CASGLGTGGSEAFF TGTGCTAGTGGTTTGGGGACAGGGGGCTCTGAAGCTTTCTTT
TRBD1 once TRBJ2-1 TRBV18 CASSPTGQGVMSYAYNEQFF TGTGCCAGCTCCCCGACCGGACAGGGGGTAATGTCCTATGCCTACAATGAGCAGTTCTTC
TRBD2 NA TRBJ2-1 TRBV7-8 CASSPGGGGGEQFF TGTGCCAGCAGCCCCGGGGGGGGCGGGGGTGAGCAGTTCTTC
NA NA TRBJ1-5 TRBV19 CASKEGGQPQHF TGTGCCAGTAAGGAGGGCGGCCAGCCCCAGCATTTT
TRBD2 NA TRBJ2-1 TRBV2 CASCRSTSGYNEQFF TGTGCCAGCTGTCGCTCGACTAGCGGATACAATGAGCAGTTCTTC
NA NA TRBJ1-2 TRBV6-6 CATFLGGDYGYTF TGTGCCACCTTTCTGGGGGGGGACTATGGCTACACCTTC
NA NA TRBJ1-1 TRBV14 CASSQGGDPQAFF TGTGCCAGCAGCCAAGGGGGGGATCCCCAAGCTTTCTTT
NA NA TRBJ1-3 TRBV6-1 CASSFTESSGNTIYF TGTGCCAGCAGTTTTACGGAAAGCTCTGGAAACACCATATATTTT
NA NA TRBJ1-2 TRBV29-1 CSVEDPGGLGYGYTF TGCAGCGTTGAAGATCCTGGGGGGCTCGGCTATGGCTACACCTTC
NA NA TRBJ1-5 TRBV19 CASRGAGPDLYSNQPQHF TGTGCCAGTAGAGGGGCAGGGCCCGACTTATATAGCAATCAGCCCCAGCATTTT
NA NA TRBJ1-4 TRBV5-6 CASSLLTATNEKLFF TGTGCCAGCAGCTTGTTGACAGCAACTAATGAAAAACTGTTTTTT
TRBD1 NA TRBJ2-2 TRBV27 CASSAGTGAYTGELFF TGTGCCAGCAGTGCCGGGACAGGGGCCTACACCGGGGAGCTGTTTTTT
TRBD1 NA TRBJ2-3 TRBV7-6 CASSLAPGQGRGTDTQYF TGTGCCAGCAGCTTAGCCCCAGGACAGGGGAGAGGTACAGATACGCAGTATTTT
NA NA TRBJ1-1 TRBV28 CASNQQGATGTEAFF TGTGCCAGCAATCAACAGGGCGCTACGGGTACTGAAGCTTTCTTT
TRBD1 NA TRBJ1-1 TRBV4-1 CASSPGQQLNTEAFF TGCGCCAGCAGCCCGGGACAGCAACTGAACACTGAAGCTTTCTTT
TRBD1 NA TRBJ1-4 TRBV7-9 CASSFGQGGVEKLFF TGTGCCAGCAGCTTCGGACAGGGGGGAGTTGAAAAACTGTTTTTT
TRBD1 NA TRBJ1-4 TRBV5-8 CASSRAGQGILTNEKLFF TGTGCCAGCAGCCGGGCCGGACAGGGGATTCTAACTAATGAAAAACTGTTTTTT
TRBD1 NA TRBJ2-1 TRBV6-5 CASSSGTGGYNEQFF TGTGCCAGCAGTTCCGGGACAGGGGGATACAATGAGCAGTTCTTC
TRBD2 NA TRBJ2-7 TRBV4-1 CASSQGRLAGQSYEQYF TGCGCCAGCAGCCAGGGACGACTAGCGGGGCAGTCCTACGAGCAGTACTTC
TRBD2 NA TRBJ2-5 TRBV11-2 CASSLGVSGGRGETQYF TGTGCCAGCAGCTTAGGGGTTAGCGGGGGGCGAGGAGAGACCCAGTACTTC
NA NA TRBJ1-1 TRBV28 CASSPNTEAFF TGTGCCAGCAGCCCGAACACTGAAGCTTTCTTT
TRBD2 once TRBJ2-5 TRBV5-4 CASSLAGGGQETQYF TGTGCCAGCAGCTTGGCCGGGGGGGGCCAAGAGACCCAGTACTTC
NA NA TRBJ2-7 TRBV6-5 CASRTVYYYEQYF TGTGCCAGCCGGACAGTGTATTACTACGAGCAGTACTTC
NA NA TRBJ1-5 TRBV11-2 CASSFLPYSNQPQHF TGTGCCAGCAGCTTTTTGCCCTATAGCAATCAGCCCCAGCATTTT
TRBD1 NA TRBJ2-7 TRBV5-1 CASSHDWTGGYEQYF TGCGCCAGCAGCCATGACTGGACAGGGGGTTACGAGCAGTACTTC
TRBD1 NA TRBJ2-7 TRBV5-4 CASSSQGLGDEQYF TGTGCCAGCAGCTCACAGGGGTTGGGCGACGAGCAGTACTTC
NA NA TRBJ1-2 TRBV5-4 CASTNGHGYTF TGTGCCAGCACTAACGGACATGGCTACACCTTC
NA NA TRBJ1-6 TRBV13 CASTQGSGAFNSPLHF TGTGCCAGCACCCAGGGCTCAGGGGCTTTTAATTCACCCCTCCACTTT
TRBD1 NA TRBJ1-2 TRBV7-2 CASSLHRGNNYGYTF TGTGCCAGCAGCTTGCACAGGGGGAACAACTATGGCTACACCTTC
TRBD2 NA TRBJ2-7 TRBV27 CASSPPAGGSYEQYF TGTGCCAGCAGTCCCCCCGCGGGGGGCTCCTACGAGCAGTACTTC